The 13 T cell receptor beta chains reported below all come from one sample, sequenced in a study of T-cell reconstitution after alpha-beta-depleted transplantation in children. The TCRbeta library was prepared with unique molecular identifiers. Each CDR3 protein is one row after TCRdb ran MiXCR on the PCR reads. The sample carries about 200,000 distinct CDR3 sequences, about 6.6% recorded once. Sequencing used PBMCs, obtained before TCRalphabeta/CD19-depleted stem cell transplant. All receptors derive from a boy aged 2 to 10 with acute lymphoblastic leukemia, due to receive a stem cell transplant.

V gene TRBV5-6 combines with J gene TRBJ2-1; TRBD2 might be the D (6 bases). This CDR3 has 15 residues. V lost 2 bases and J lost 3, with 12 bases in between. Germline V CDR1 and CDR2: SGHDT, YYEEEE. The CDR3 nucleotides read TGTGCCAGCAGCTTAGGTGGCGGGGACTACAATGAGCAGTTCTTC. Residues: CASSLGGGDYNEQFF.

This rearrangement joins TRBV28 to TRBJ1-6; D not certain. In germline, CDR1 is MDHEN, CDR2 SYDVKM. The ends were cut back, 5 bases at V and 7 bases at J, with 9 bases in the middle. The CDR3 runs to 13 residues. CDR3 nucleotides: TGTGCCAGCAGTCCAATCAGGAATTCACCCCTCCACTTT. Amino acid sequence: CASSPIRNSPLHF. The variable domain in full, with the rest retrieved from reference TRBV28 and TRBJ1-6, is DVKVTQSSRYLVKRTGEKVFLECVQDMDHENMFWYRQDPGLGLRLIYFSYDVKMKEKGDIPEGYSVSREKKERFSLILESASTNQTSMYLCASSPIRNSPLHFGNGTRLTVT.

This chain uses TRBV7-2 with TRBJ2-3, with 11 nucleotides matching TRBD1. The CDR3 extends over 14 amino acids. From germline, CDR1 is SGHTA and CDR2 FQGNSA. The trim removed 6 bases at V and 6 bases at J, leaving 5 bases unmatched. CDR3 nucleotide sequence: TGTGCCAGCAGTCGGGACAGGGGGGTCGATACGCAGTATTTT. Encoded protein: CASSRDRGVDTQYF.

This clonotype showed up many times. The CDR3 is CSVGGAITSLYNEQFF. CDR3 DNA: TGCAGCGTGGGAGGGGCCATCACATCCCTTTACAATGAGCAGTTCTTC. V gene TRBV29-1 combines with J gene TRBJ2-1; 7 positions match TRBD2. The V and J ends lost 6 bases and 4 bases, in that order; junction bases with no gene match: 15. The CDR3 consists of 16 residues. Germline CDR1 and CDR2: SQVTM and ANQGSEA.

This clonotype was counted at least ten times. DNA of the CDR3: TGTGCCAGCAGTTATCGGCCAAGAGGTGGCTACACCTTC. Translation gives CASSYRPRGGYTF. The rearrangement links TRBV12-3 or TRBV12-4 to TRBJ1-2, with no clear D. Trimming stripped 4 bases from V and 7 bases from J, with 13 bases between. There are 13 residues in the CDR3.

There are a few counts of this clonotype. The V and J genes are TRBV19 and TRBJ2-2; D gene uncertain. Germline V gives CDR1 LNHDA, CDR2 SQIVND (reference sequence). The CDR3 length is 15 residues. The germline V and J ends were trimmed by 1 base and 1 base, with 7 bases remaining between them. The CDR3 sequence: CASSIVAENTGELFF. CDR3 sequence (DNA): TGTGCCAGTAGTATAGTGGCAGAGAACACCGGGGAGCTGTTTTTT.

This clonotype has ten or more counts. The rearrangement joins TRBV20-1 to TRBJ2-7; D may correspond to TRBD1 or TRBD2 (6 bases each). Looked up from germline, CDR1 is DFQATT and CDR2 is SNEGSKA (reference sequence). With 0 bases removed from V and 3 bases from J, the gap between germline ends came to 12 bases. The CDR3 extends over 14 amino acids. CDR3 DNA sequence: TGCAGTGCTAGAGATGGAGGAGGGGGCTACGAGCAGTACTTC. Encoded protein: CSARDGGGGYEQYF.

In this sample, this clonotype turned up many times. This chain uses TRBV5-1 with TRBJ2-1; TRBD2 matches at 8 bases. Per germline, CDR1 SGHRS and CDR2 YFSETQ. V shed 1 base, J shed 7 bases, and the junction held 1 base outside the gene matches. This CDR3 has 13 amino acids. The CDR3 region is CASSLSGRNEQFF. The CDR3 DNA sequence: TGCGCCAGCAGCTTGAGCGGGAGAAATGAGCAGTTCTTC.

This clonotype was detected ten times or more. The CDR3: CASRSTGNTEAFF. Here the CDR3 DNA reads TGTGCCAGCCGCTCGACAGGGAACACTGAAGCTTTCTTT. V and J are TRBV28 and TRBJ1-1; tentative D call: TRBD1 (6 bases). Trimming cost V 8 bases and J 1 base, with 11 bases left between them. The germline CDR1 and CDR2 sequences are MDHEN and SYDVKM. The CDR3 is 13 amino acids.

There are many counts of this clonotype. V and J are TRBV6-1 and TRBJ1-1; TRBD1 matches at 7 bases. This CDR3 is built from 14 residues. V shed 5 bases and J 5 bases; nucleotides not matched to a gene: 8. The V gene's germline CDR1 is MNHNS and CDR2 SASEGT. The CDR3 coding sequence is TGTGCCAGCAGTCAGATGGGACAGCCAACTGAAGCTTTCTTT. It specifies CASSQMGQPTEAFF.

As for this clonotype: Mismatch with germline at one junction end may stem from a read error. V gene TRBV24-1 combines with J gene TRBJ2-3; the D gene is possibly TRBD1 (5 bases). This CDR3 is built from 12 residues. Germline CDR1 KGHDR, CDR2 SFDVKD. The CDR3 coding sequence is TGTACCACCAGTGATGGGGCGGATACGCAGTATTTT. It codes for CTTSDGADTQYF.

V usage is TRBV14 and J usage is TRBJ1-1, with 10 nucleotides matching TRBD1. After removal of 6 bases from V and 5 bases from J, the junction contained 9 bases not matched to a gene. There are 15 residues in the CDR3. The V gene's germline CDR1 is SGHDN and CDR2 FVKESK. CDR3 sequence (DNA): TGTGCCAGCAGTCGACAGGGGGCGGCGATAACTGAAGCTTTCTTT. This sequence encodes CASSRQGAAITEAFF.

Only a few counts were recorded for this clonotype. The chain recombines TRBV30 with TRBJ1-3, with D perhaps matching TRBD1 (5 bases). Germline V gene data show CDR1 as GTSNPN and CDR2 as SVGIG (reference sequence). CDR3 length: 14 residues. V lost 4 bases and J lost 5, with 15 bases in between. Written as DNA, the CDR3 is TGTGCCTGGACCGGGACGGTCGGGAGAAACACCATATATTTT. This sequence encodes CAWTGTVGRNTIYF.